This TCR beta chain was obtained from a study of shared clonotypes between healthy human individuals (dated by TCRdb to 2018 to 2021). For context, the study as a whole: The cohort included three men and a couple of women between 18 and 49 years of age. For each donor, three plates each were used for CD4 naive and CD4 memory, two plates were used for CD8 naive, and one plate was used for CD8 memory. The study deeply sequenced blood TCR repertoires of several healthy adults to estimate repertoire size and the extent of clonotype sharing between individuals. To increase sequencing depth and limit assay-specific biases, different laboratories used diverse techniques to prepare libraries and sequence TCR repertoires. Leukapheresis yielded between about 0.94 and 9 billion PBMCs per donor. Overall results and qualifications from the work: Based on pairwise subsampling, the degree of clonotype sharing among donors was expected to be affected by sequencing depth. Rarefaction of sorted-subset datasets indicated incomplete sequencing despite the large sequencing depth. Compared with non-shared clonotypes, clonotypes shared by all four sorted-subset donors had higher generation probabilities. The small number of donors limited the genetic and exposure-history diversity represented. Naive subsets generally had larger estimated clonotype richness than memory subsets. Sampling was restricted to blood, and TCR repertoires in tissues likely differ from the TCR repertoires found in blood. About 4.5% of naive CD4, 3.5% of naive CD8, roughly 2.4% of memory CD4, and approximately 0.4% of memory CD8 clonotypes were shared across a few donors.

Trimming at the junction amounts to 1 base on V and 0 bases on J, and the germline ends lie 10 bases apart. The CDR3 covers 15 residues, taking in both the cysteine and the phenylalanine. Of all the DNA, just the CDR3 is kept, 45 bases in frame from base 1. As encoded in the germline V gene, CDR1 is SGHRS while CDR2 is YFSETQ. About this clone: Its antigen is unknown. Base qualities are not recorded, but no much larger clone differs from it by a single base.

The donors were healthy, HIV-negative adults with no recently reported acute infections or vaccinations. Only Caucasian adults living in Nashville, Tennessee, USA were represented among the donors. Magnetic negative selection was used to enrich CD4+ T cells, after which naive cells were positively selected on CD45RA and the negative fraction became the memory subset. After blood collection by leukapheresis, PBMCs were isolated using Ficoll-Histopaque density gradient centrifugation and then cryopreserved in the vapor phase of liquid nitrogen. Purity and quantity of every magnetically sorted T cell population were checked by analytical flow cytometry. Each sorted fraction had its genomic DNA isolated and then quantified by UV absorbance on a Nanodrop 2000c. Using the deep immunoSEQ assay, multiplex PCR amplified TCR CDR3 regions from genomic DNA. Extracted genomic DNA from each cell subset was spread evenly across all wells of several immunoSEQ 96-well plates, with each plate serving as a replicate. For sorted subsets, roughly 200 ng genomic DNA, equal to 25,000 to 35,000 T cell genomes, was loaded into each replicate PCR. The purified libraries were quantified using a Qubit 3.0 fluorometer, sized with a Bioanalyzer 2100, and then quantified again using the KAPA Library Quantification kit. Every immunoSEQ 96-well plate was sequenced on a separate single-read 150-cycle Illumina NextSeq 550 flow cell. The paper's processing steps were these. The immunoSEQ output contained only junctional sequences without quality scores, so filtering could not match that applied to full-length reads. Sequences were annotated with PyIR, a Python wrapper for IgBLAST v1.9, using IMGT germline references to assign V/J genes and CDR3. Reads were filtered out if the reads had weak V/J assignments (E-value above 1e-6), no CDR3, stop codons, out-of-frame junctions, or ambiguous translated residues. V3J clonotypes were defined as sequences sharing the same inferred V gene, J gene, and CDR3 amino acid sequence. The percentage overlap between two repertoires was calculated by dividing the number of shared unique clonotypes by the size of the smaller repertoire. Three approaches were used to assess repertoire richness: RTK rarefaction, the Chao1 estimator, and Recon v2.1 estimates of unobserved clonotypes. For all TCRbeta clonotypes obtained by the gDNA method from a handful of donors, generation probabilities were computed with OLGA. This is the immuneACCESS table as TCRdb keeps it, with only in-frame sequences that have V and J called. A part of the clones is gone; compared with another copy, unresolved V genes explain less than half, and the rest is unexplained. V and J calls and clone size are as listed in that table; D and trimming were resolved from the DNA. This sample holds around 2.3 million clones; 95% were observed only once. The ten top clones hold roughly 0.13% of the sample.

The chain employs TRBV5-1 and TRBJ2-5; there is no confident call for the D gene. Sequencing was performed on naive CD4+ T cells sorted from blood. In the paper's terms, the cell subset or site label means: CD45RA+ positively selected. This TCR was recovered from a man aged 18 to 30 in good health. The CDR3 is CASSLWRPNQETQYF. In nucleotide form, the sequence is TGCGCCAGCAGCTTGTGGCGGCCGAACCAAGAGACCCAGTACTTC.